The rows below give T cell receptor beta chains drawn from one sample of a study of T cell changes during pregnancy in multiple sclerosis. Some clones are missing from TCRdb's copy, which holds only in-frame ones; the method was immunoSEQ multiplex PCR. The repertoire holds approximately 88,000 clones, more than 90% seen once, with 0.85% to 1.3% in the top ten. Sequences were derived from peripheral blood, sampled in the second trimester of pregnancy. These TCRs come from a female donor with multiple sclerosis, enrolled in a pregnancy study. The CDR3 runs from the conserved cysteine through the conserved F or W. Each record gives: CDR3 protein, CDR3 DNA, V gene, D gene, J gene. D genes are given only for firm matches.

CDR3: CASSLTPQLAGGYNEQFF
DNA: TGCGCCAGCAGCTTGACCCCACAACTAGCGGGAGGGTACAATGAGCAGTTCTTC
V: TRBV5-1
D: TRBD2
J: TRBJ2-1

CDR3: CASSPGLYNEQFF
DNA: TGTGCCAGCTCACCGGGACTTTACAATGAGCAGTTCTTC
V: TRBV18
D: -
J: TRBJ2-1

CDR3: CASSYSSGTRGEQYF
DNA: TGTGCCAGCAGTTACTCGTCCGGGACTAGGGGCGAGCAGTACTTC
V: TRBV6-5
D: TRBD2
J: TRBJ2-7

CDR3: CASSPPGQQVGEAFF
DNA: TGTGCCAGCTCACCACCGGGACAGCAGGTGGGTGAAGCTTTCTTT
V: TRBV18
D: TRBD1
J: TRBJ1-1

CDR3: CASRGTASYEQYF
DNA: TGTGCCAGCCGGGGGACAGCCTCCTACGAGCAGTACTTC
V: TRBV7-9
D: -
J: TRBJ2-7

CDR3: CASSLLRAGPAGELFF
DNA: TGTGCCAGCAGCTTACTGCGGGCGGGGCCGGCCGGGGAGCTGTTTTTT
V: TRBV7-2
D: -
J: TRBJ2-2

CDR3: CASSFPLNTIYF
DNA: TGTGCCAGCAGTTTTCCTCTAAACACCATATATTTT
V: TRBV28
D: -
J: TRBJ1-3

CDR3: CASSLGAGDTDTQYF
DNA: TGTGCCAGCAGCTTAGGGGCGGGGGACACAGATACGCAGTATTTT
V: TRBV7-3
D: TRBD2
J: TRBJ2-3

CDR3: CASSYSFPGKSEKLFF
DNA: TGTGCCAGCAGTTACTCGTTTCCGGGGAAGAGTGAAAAACTGTTTTTT
V: TRBV6-5
D: -
J: TRBJ1-4

CDR3: CAWSATGVLGETQYF
DNA: TGTGCCTGGTCCGCCACAGGGGTTTTAGGAGAGACCCAGTACTTC
V: TRBV30
D: TRBD1
J: TRBJ2-5

CDR3: CASSLPAGYSIDGYTF
DNA: TGTGCCAGCAGTTTACCCGCTGGATACAGCATTGATGGCTACACCTTC
V: TRBV28
D: -
J: TRBJ1-2

CDR3: CASSQVVRDRVHDGYTF
DNA: TGCGCCAGCAGCCAAGTCGTCCGGGACAGGGTCCATGATGGCTACACCTTC
V: TRBV4-1
D: TRBD1
J: TRBJ1-2

CDR3: CASGSGFEQFF
DNA: TGTGCTAGTGGTTCAGGGTTTGAGCAGTTCTTC
V: TRBV12-5
D: -
J: TRBJ2-1

CDR3: CASSETPADRSF
DNA: TGTGCCAGCAGTGAAACTCCGGCGGATCGTAGCTTC
V: TRBV2
D: -
J: TRBJ2-7